The following is a TCR beta chain sequence with its context. Its recognized antigen is unknown. The sample holds no much larger clone one base away, and base qualities are not on file. This entry comes from a study of shared clonotypes between healthy human individuals (dated by TCRdb to the early 2020s). Study-wide context: Three men and a couple of women, aged 18 to 49 years, made up the cohort. For each donor, CD4 naive and CD4 memory were each run on three plates, CD8 naive on two plates, and CD8 memory on one plate. To estimate repertoire size and how much clonotypes are shared between individuals, the study performed deep sequencing of blood TCR repertoires from roughly five healthy adults. To increase sequencing depth and limit assay-specific biases, TCR repertoire library preparation and sequencing were carried out by different laboratories using diverse techniques. Per donor, leukapheresis produced somewhere between about 0.9 and 9.5 billion PBMCs. General conclusions and limits of the study: Clonotypes shared by all four sorted-subset donors showed higher generation probabilities than non-shared clonotypes. Incomplete sequencing was indicated by rarefaction of sorted-subset datasets, despite the large sequencing depth. Approximately 5% of naive CD4, around 3.6% of naive CD8, approximately 2% of memory CD4, and 0.4% of memory CD8 clonotypes were shared across several donors. Naive subsets generally had larger estimated clonotype richness than memory subsets did. The genetic and exposure-history diversity represented was limited by the small number of donors. Pairwise subsampling led to the expectation that sequencing depth would affect the degree of clonotype sharing among donors. Only blood was sampled, and tissue TCR repertoires likely differ from those in blood.

CDR1 and CDR2, looked up from the germline V gene, are LGHNA and YNFKEQ. From the cysteine through the phenylalanine, the CDR3 covers 14 amino acids. CDR3 DNA only is kept here, 42 bases in frame from base 1. V loses 5 bases of germline sequence and J loses 2 bases, and the interval between the two ends is 12 bases. Donors were healthy HIV-negative adults with no recently reported acute infections or vaccinations. Every donor was a Caucasian adult living in Nashville, Tennessee, USA. CD4+ T cells were enriched through magnetic negative selection, after which naive cells were positively selected on CD45RA and the remaining negative fraction served as the memory subset. After blood collection by leukapheresis, PBMCs were isolated using Ficoll-Histopaque density gradient centrifugation and then cryopreserved in the vapor phase of liquid nitrogen. Analytical flow cytometry was used to check the purity and quantity of every magnetically sorted T cell population. Genomic DNA was isolated from every sorted fraction and measured by UV absorbance on a Nanodrop 2000c.

Using the deep immunoSEQ assay, multiplex PCR amplified TCR CDR3 regions from genomic DNA. For each cell subset, the extracted genomic DNA was distributed evenly across all wells of several immunoSEQ 96-well plates, and each plate served as one replicate. For sorted subsets, approximately 200 ng of genomic DNA, equivalent to around 30,000 T cell genomes, went into each replicate PCR. Purified libraries were quantified with a Qubit 3.0 fluorometer, sized on a Bioanalyzer 2100, and re-quantified with the KAPA Library Quantification kit. Every immunoSEQ 96-well plate was sequenced on a dedicated single-read 150-cycle Illumina NextSeq 550 flow cell. In the authors' own workflow: The immunoSEQ output contained only junctional sequences without quality scores, so filtering could not match that applied to full-length reads. Sequences were annotated with PyIR, a Python wrapper for IgBLAST v1.9, and V/J genes and CDR3 were assigned using IMGT germline references. Reads with weak V/J assignments (E-value above 1e-6), missing CDR3, stop codons, out-of-frame junctions, or ambiguous translated residues were removed. A V3J clonotype was defined by an identical inferred V gene, J gene, and CDR3 amino acid sequence. Percentage overlap between repertoires was calculated by dividing the number of shared unique clonotypes by the size of the smaller repertoire. Richness of each repertoire was evaluated using RTK rarefaction, the Chao1 estimator, and Recon v2.1 estimates of unobserved clonotypes. Generation probabilities for all TCRbeta clonotypes obtained by the gDNA method from four donors were computed using OLGA. TCRdb provides this immuneACCESS table in a form limited to in-frame rearrangements. Some clones are lacking; in checked studies, under half of them reflect an unresolved V gene, and why the rest are absent is not known. V and J calls and clone size come straight from that table; D and trimming were deduced from the DNA. This sample comprises some 2,000,000 clones, 90% to 95% of them detected only once. Of the sample, under 0.15% falls within the top ten clones.

The clonotype comes from a man aged 18-30 years in good health. The rearrangement combines TRBV4-2 with TRBJ1-2; there is no confident call for the D gene. Source material: naive CD4+ T cells sorted from blood. The sample's cell subset or site label, decoded: CD45RA+ positively selected. The sequenced DNA is TGTGCCAGCAGCGAATCGGACGGGAACTATGGCTACACCTTC. It codes for CASSESDGNYGYTF.